The next 3 T cell receptor beta chains were all read from a single sample in a study of blood T cell repertoires in COVID-19. Clones were sequenced by immunoSEQ multiplex PCR, and TCRdb holds only the in-frame ones, with some missing. This repertoire shows approximately 290,000 clones, approximately 83% found once; its top ten account for approximately 14%. Sequenced material: peripheral blood. The origin of the receptors is a person aged 70 to 85 with COVID-19, enrolled during active disease.

V is TRBV7-2 and J is TRBJ1-5, with D maybe TRBD1 (5 bases). The CDR3 loop spans 15 amino acids. Germline lookup yields CDR1 SGHTA and CDR2 FQGNSA. V dropped 3 bases and J dropped 2 bases, with 11 bases sitting between them. The CDR3 sequence: CASSFQGGGNQPQHF. The CDR3 coding sequence is TGTGCCAGCAGCTTTCAGGGTGGGGGCAATCAGCCCCAGCATTTT.

This chain uses TRBV5-8 with TRBJ2-5; no reliable D call. CDR3 length: 15 residues. Germline lookup yields CDR1 SGHTS and CDR2 YDEGEE. The ends were cut back, 1 base at V and 4 bases at J, with 14 bases in the middle. CDR3 residues: CASSLSTAHRETQYF. CDR3 DNA sequence: TGTGCCAGCAGCTTGAGTACAGCCCACCGAGAGACCCAGTACTTC.

This clone showed up just a few times. CDR3 loop: CASSEDRRIAKNIQYF. The CDR3 DNA reads TGTGCCAGCAGCGAGGACAGGCGAATAGCCAAAAACATTCAGTACTTC. This chain connects TRBV7-2 to TRBJ2-4; TRBD1 matches at 7 bases. This CDR3 spans 16 amino acids. In germline, CDR1 is SGHTA, CDR2 FQGNSA. The J segment lost 0 bases and the V segment lost 5 bases, leaving 7 bases of the junction unmatched.